Listed here is a single T cell receptor beta chain. Original processing notes: Amplification from reference gene primers served as the basis for estimated nucleated cell counts. Profiled with immunoSEQ multiplex PCR; TCRdb holds only in-frame clones, not every one. V and J calls and clone size are given by that table; D and trimming were obtained from the DNA. The sample carries about 160,000 clones, 92% recorded once. These data come from a study of blood T cell repertoires in COVID-19. The overall study: Spain, Italy and the United States supplied samples that represented acute and convalescent COVID-19.

The CDR3 extends over 14 amino acids. Germline V lookup: CDR1 MNHEY, CDR2 SMNVEV (reference sequence). V was clipped by 5 bases and J by 3 bases; unmatched bases: 6. Recruited during active infection, patients (from Seattle) were subsequently followed longitudinally. V usage is TRBV27 and J usage is TRBJ2-5, with 7 bases fitting TRBD2. The sequence was obtained from a man aged 25 to 40 with COVID-19, enrolled during active disease. The sample taken for sequencing was peripheral blood. The CDR3 nucleotides are TGTGCCAGCAGTCCCCGAAGCGGGGAAGAGACCCAGTACTTC. This gives the protein CASSPRSGEETQYF.